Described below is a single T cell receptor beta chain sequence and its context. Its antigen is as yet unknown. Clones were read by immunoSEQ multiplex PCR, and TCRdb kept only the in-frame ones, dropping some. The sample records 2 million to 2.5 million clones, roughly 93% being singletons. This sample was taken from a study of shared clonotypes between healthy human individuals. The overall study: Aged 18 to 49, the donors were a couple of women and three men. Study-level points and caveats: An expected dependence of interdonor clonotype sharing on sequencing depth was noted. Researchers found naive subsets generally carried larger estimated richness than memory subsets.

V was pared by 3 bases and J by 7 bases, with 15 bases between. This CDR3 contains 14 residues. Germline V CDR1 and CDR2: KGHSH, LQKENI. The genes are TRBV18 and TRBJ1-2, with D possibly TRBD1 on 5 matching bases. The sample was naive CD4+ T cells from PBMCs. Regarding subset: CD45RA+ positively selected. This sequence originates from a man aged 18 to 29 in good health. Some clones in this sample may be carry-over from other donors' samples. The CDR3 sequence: CASSPSVPGPGYTF. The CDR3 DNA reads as TGTGCCAGCTCACCCTCAGTCCCGGGGCCTGGCTACACCTTC.